The clone carrying this T cell receptor beta chain was counted a few times. No antigen is known for it. The data are from a study of beta chain features in type 1 diabetes. Study findings and constraints: Patients with Type 1 diabetes showed moderately but significantly shorter TCRB CDR3s in all four CD4+ subsets. Compared to healthy donors, patients appeared to have naive, central memory and Treg TCRB repertoires that were more alike.

Via CD45RO/CCR7/CD25/CD127/CD95/CD27, cells of the CD4+ naive, central memory, regulatory and stem cell-like memory subsets were sorted. Over 95% purity was reached by all sorted populations. What was sequenced were expressed TCRB transcripts, since all of the isolated RNA had been reverse transcribed. Some clones are missing from TCRdb's copy, which holds only in-frame ones; the method was immunoSEQ multiplex PCR. Of over 200,000 clones in the sample, approximately 11% were seen once. The CDR3 is 19 amino acids. V was cut by 3 bases and J by 4 bases, with 26 bases left in between. The germline V gene has CDR1 SGHVS and CDR2 FQNEAQ.

This chain uses TRBV7-8 with TRBJ2-3; D is possibly TRBD2 (5 bases). This receptor was obtained from a young man with type 1 diabetes. The sample taken for sequencing was naive CD4+ T cells from blood. This CDR3 reads CASSFSEGFIWSMPDTQYF. For the CDR3, the DNA is TGTGCCAGCAGCTTTAGCGAGGGTTTCATCTGGAGTATGCCAGATACGCAGTATTTT.